The rows below give T cell receptor beta chains drawn from one sample of a study of identical twins. TCRdb fed the 5' RACE reads into MiXCR, producing one record per CDR3 protein. The table has hundreds of thousands of distinct CDR3 sequences, 5.5% to 6.5% seen once. Sequencing used naive T cells sorted from blood. These TCRs come from a man between 18 and 29 years old in good health. The CDR3 runs from the conserved cysteine through the conserved F or W. D genes are given only for firm matches. Rows give clone size only sometimes, using once, few, many, or a class for an expanded clone.

>TRBJ2-3|TRBV12-3/TRBV12-4|many|TRBD1
CASSYRLGTGHTDTQYF
TGTGCCAGCAGTTACCGCCTAGGGACAGGACACACAGATACGCAGTATTTT
>TRBJ2-5|TRBV9|many|TRBD2
CASASGTFQETQYF
TGTGCCAGCGCTAGCGGGACATTTCAAGAGACCCAGTACTTC
>TRBJ2-1|TRBV6-5|many|TRBD2
CASSYSIVAGVDQFF
TGTGCCAGCAGTTACTCGATTGTAGCGGGAGTTGATCAGTTCTTC
>TRBJ2-1|TRBV6-5|many|.
CASSYSNSEQFF
TGTGCCAGCAGTTACAGCAACTCTGAGCAGTTCTTC
>TRBJ1-6|TRBV7-2|many|.
CASSLGYNSPLHF
TGTGCCAGCAGCTTAGGGTATAATTCACCCCTCCACTTT
>TRBJ2-1|TRBV24-1|many|.
CATSDPGLTSSYNEQFF
TGTGCCACCAGTGATCCAGGACTTACGAGCTCCTACAATGAGCAGTTCTTC
>TRBJ1-1|TRBV6-2/TRBV6-3|few|.
CASSYLTVEVTEAFF
TGTGCCAGCAGTTACTTGACAGTAGAAGTCACTGAAGCTTTCTTT
>TRBJ2-3|TRBV12-3/TRBV12-4|many|.
CASSPRMDTQYF
TGTGCCAGCAGTCCCCGGATGGATACGCAGTATTTT
>TRBJ2-1|TRBV7-9|many|.
CASSARPYNEQFF
TGTGCCAGCAGCGCGAGGCCTTACAATGAGCAGTTCTTC
>TRBJ2-1|TRBV25-1|.|TRBD1
CASSELGGLGTYNEQFF
TGTGCCAGCAGTGAATTAGGGGGCTTAGGAACCTACAATGAGCAGTTCTTC
>TRBJ2-3|TRBV20-1|many|.
CSAHHSGDTQYF
TGCAGTGCTCATCATAGTGGGGATACGCAGTATTTT
>TRBJ2-7|TRBV6-2/TRBV6-3|many|TRBD1
CASSYRQGFNYEQYF
TGTGCCAGCAGTTACCGACAGGGCTTTAACTACGAGCAGTACTTC
>TRBJ2-7|TRBV7-6|few|TRBD2
CASSPPTSGLLGSDYEQYF
TGTGCCAGCAGCCCCCCAACTAGCGGCTTGTTGGGCTCCGACTACGAGCAGTACTTC
>TRBJ2-6|TRBV20-1|.|.
CSARVSGARSGANVLTF
TGCAGTGCTAGAGTCTCGGGGGCCCGCTCTGGGGCCAACGTCCTGACTTTC
>TRBJ2-1|TRBV27|few|.
CASSLVFPTENEQFF
TGTGCCAGCAGTTTGGTCTTCCCAACAGAGAATGAGCAGTTCTTC
>TRBJ2-2|TRBV20-1|many|.
CSATTTRYTGELFF
TGCAGTGCCACGACGACGAGATACACCGGGGAGCTGTTTTTT
>TRBJ2-3|TRBV29-1|.|TRBD1
CSVARTGGTDTQYF
TGCAGCGTTGCCCGGACAGGGGGCACAGATACGCAGTATTTT
>TRBJ1-6|TRBV29-1|many|.
CSVGGEGNNSPLHF
TGCAGCGTGGGGGGAGAGGGAAATAATTCACCCCTCCACTTT
>TRBJ2-5|TRBV9|many|.
CASSADNQETQYF
TGTGCCAGCAGCGCGGACAACCAAGAGACCCAGTACTTC
>TRBJ1-1|TRBV12-3/TRBV12-4|many|TRBD1
CASSPTRQGNTEAFF
TGTGCCAGCAGTCCGACCCGACAGGGGAACACTGAAGCTTTCTTT
>TRBJ1-1|TRBV29-1|many|TRBD1
CSVGLFISTGGSEAFF
TGCAGCGTTGGGCTGTTTATTTCAACAGGGGGCAGTGAAGCTTTCTTT
>TRBJ1-6|TRBV7-9|few|.
CASSLETMGSPLHF
TGTGCCAGCAGCTTAGAGACGATGGGTTCACCCCTCCACTTT
>TRBJ2-7|TRBV10-3|.|.
CAISELLASYEQYF
TGTGCCATCAGTGAGCTTTTGGCTTCCTACGAGCAGTACTTC
>TRBJ2-3|TRBV30|.|TRBD1
CAWSVRTGVSDTQYF
TGTGCCTGGAGTGTACGGACAGGGGTCTCAGATACGCAGTATTTT
>TRBJ2-1|TRBV5-1|few|TRBD2
CASSLRTSRSSYNEQFF
TGCGCCAGCAGCCTAAGGACTAGCAGGAGCTCCTACAATGAGCAGTTCTTC
>TRBJ2-2|TRBV12-3/TRBV12-4|few|TRBD2
CASSRTSVPNTGELFF
TGTGCCAGCAGTAGGACTAGCGTTCCGAACACCGGGGAGCTGTTTTTT
>TRBJ2-4|TRBV5-1|.|TRBD1
CASSLTGTVNIQYF
TGCGCCAGCAGCCTTACCGGGACAGTGAACATTCAGTACTTC
>TRBJ1-3|TRBV25-1|.|.
CASRKQGGAAGNTIYF
TGTGCCAGCAGAAAGCAAGGGGGTGCGGCTGGAAACACCATATATTTT
>TRBJ1-5|TRBV27|.|TRBD1
CASPRDRDGQPQHF
TGTGCCAGCCCCCGGGACAGGGACGGTCAGCCCCAGCATTTT
>TRBJ2-7|TRBV29-1|many|.
CSGRTGSYEQYF
TGCAGCGGTCGGACGGGTTCCTACGAGCAGTACTTC
>TRBJ1-6|TRBV20-1|many|.
CSARGVGSSYNSPLHF
TGCAGTGCTAGAGGGGTGGGGAGCTCCTATAATTCACCCCTCCACTTT
>TRBJ2-2|TRBV4-1|.|.
CASSQPPGVKGGELFF
TGCGCCAGCAGCCAACCGCCCGGGGTAAAGGGCGGGGAGCTGTTTTTT
>TRBJ2-1|TRBV25-1|few|TRBD2
CASSDWTSGRTYNEQFF
TGTGCCAGCAGTGATTGGACTAGCGGGAGGACCTACAATGAGCAGTTCTTC
>TRBJ2-1|TRBV5-1|many|.
CASSSTYNEQFF
TGCGCCAGCAGCTCAACTTACAATGAGCAGTTCTTC
>TRBJ2-1|TRBV18|few|TRBD2
CASSPEREGPEFF
TGTGCCAGCTCACCAGAGCGGGAGGGCCCCGAGTTCTTC
>TRBJ2-7|TRBV5-1|many|TRBD2
CASKTGVPGLEKQYF
TGCGCCAGCAAAACCGGGGTCCCAGGACTAGAGAAGCAGTACTTC
>TRBJ2-1|TRBV27|.|TRBD1
CASSLLGTGVGEQFF
TGTGCCAGCAGTCTCCTCGGGACAGGGGTCGGTGAGCAGTTCTTC
>TRBJ2-3|TRBV12-3/TRBV12-4|few|TRBD2
CASRPPGLAGKGSRDTQYF
TGTGCCAGCAGACCTCCGGGACTAGCGGGAAAAGGGTCCAGGGATACGCAGTATTTT
>TRBJ2-1|TRBV5-1|many|TRBD2
CASSTPGLAGGYNEQFF
TGCGCCAGCAGCACACCGGGACTAGCGGGAGGGTACAATGAGCAGTTCTTC
>TRBJ2-5|TRBV5-1|few|.
CASSLESGVGETQYF
TGCGCCAGCAGCTTGGAATCAGGGGTTGGGGAGACCCAGTACTTC
>TRBJ1-5|TRBV20-1|.|TRBD1
CSAKTGARHSNQPQHF
TGCAGTGCCAAGACAGGGGCCAGACATAGCAATCAGCCCCAGCATTTT
>TRBJ2-3|TRBV10-3|many|.
CAISISTESSTDTQYF
TGTGCCATCAGTATTTCTACGGAGTCTAGCACAGATACGCAGTATTTT
>TRBJ2-7|TRBV29-1|many|.
CSVGRREPTYEQYF
TGCAGCGTTGGGCGCAGGGAGCCCACCTACGAGCAGTACTTC
>TRBJ2-7|TRBV6-2/TRBV6-3|many|.
CASAQGFYEQYF
TGTGCCAGCGCACAGGGCTTCTACGAGCAGTACTTC
>TRBJ2-7|TRBV28|few|TRBD2
CASGPSGYYEQYF
TGTGCCAGCGGGCCTAGCGGGTACTACGAGCAGTACTTC
>TRBJ2-2|TRBV5-6|.|.
CASSFVHDKNTGELFF
TGTGCCAGCAGCTTCGTCCACGACAAAAACACCGGGGAGCTGTTTTTT
>TRBJ2-5|TRBV6-1|.|.
CASSEPETRETQYF
TGTGCCAGCAGTGAACCGGAAACACGGGAGACCCAGTACTTC
>TRBJ2-7|TRBV20-1|.|TRBD2
CSAKFLAGLNYEQYF
TGCAGTGCTAAGTTTCTAGCGGGACTAAACTACGAGCAGTACTTC